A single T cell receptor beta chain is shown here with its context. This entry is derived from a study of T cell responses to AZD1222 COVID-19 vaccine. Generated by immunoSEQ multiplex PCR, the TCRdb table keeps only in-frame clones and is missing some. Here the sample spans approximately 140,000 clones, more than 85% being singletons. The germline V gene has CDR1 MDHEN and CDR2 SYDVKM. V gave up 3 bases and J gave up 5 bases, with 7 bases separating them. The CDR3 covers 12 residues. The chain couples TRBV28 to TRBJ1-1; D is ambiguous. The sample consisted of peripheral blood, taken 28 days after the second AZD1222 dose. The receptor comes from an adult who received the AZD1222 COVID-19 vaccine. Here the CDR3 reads CASSFTGTEAFF. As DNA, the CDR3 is TGTGCCAGCAGTTTTACTGGGACTGAAGCTTTCTTT.